The TCR beta chain under discussion was sequenced for a study of OX40 agonist ivuxolimab in advanced cancers. Data came from immunoSEQ multiplex PCR; TCRdb stores just in-frame clones and leaves some out. The sample lists about 89,000 clones, 70% to 90% occurring once. Whole-study results and caveats: Some patients without response likewise showed low normalized clonal expansion. In the 0.1-3.0 mg/kg groups, partial responders showed among the lowest expansion. Expanded clones were, on average, more numerous among CD8+ T cells than CD4+.

As to this clone: Antigen specificity is unknown.

The sample in question was CD4+ or CD8+ T cells sorted from blood, obtained in a trial of the OX40 agonist ivuxolimab. The receptor was derived from an adult with an advanced solid tumor such as melanoma, head and neck, liver or kidney cancer.

The CDR3 coding sequence is TGTGCCAGCAGCCGTGATCTGGGCAGATACGAGCAGTACTTC. Translated, it gives CASSRDLGRYEQYF. The chain couples TRBV11-2 to TRBJ2-7; D is ambiguous. CDR1 and CDR2 from the germline V gene are SGHAT and FQNNGV. With 5 bases removed from V and 4 bases from J, the gap between germline ends came to 15 bases. CDR3 length equals 14 residues.